This TCR beta chain was sequenced for a study of blood T cell repertoires in COVID-19. This clone was picked up one time. Looked up from germline, CDR1 is MDHEN and CDR2 is SYDVKM. The CDR3 runs 14 residues. The trim removed 6 bases at V and 6 bases at J, leaving 3 bases unmatched. Libraries were prepared by immunoSEQ multiplex PCR; TCRdb keeps only in-frame clonotypes and omits some of them. This sample yields under 300,000 clones, of which about 87% are seen a single time; less than 3% belongs to the top ten. The rearrangement joins TRBV28 to TRBJ1-6, with 9 positions matching TRBD1. Input material: PBMCs or T cells enriched from blood (not recorded which). This receptor was obtained from a woman aged 50 to 65 who had recovered from COVID-19. DNA for the CDR3: TGTGCCAGCAGACTGGACAGGGGTAATTCACCCCTCCACTTT. Protein sequence: CASRLDRGNSPLHF. The complete variable domain, with remaining parts taken from reference TRBV28 and TRBJ1-6, reads DVKVTQSSRYLVKRTGEKVFLECVQDMDHENMFWYRQDPGLGLRLIYFSYDVKMKEKGDIPEGYSVSREKKERFSLILESASTNQTSMYLCASRLDRGNSPLHFGNGTRLTVT.